This T cell receptor (beta chain) appears in the sequencing data of a study of cytomegalovirus exposure and HLA in healthy donors. At the level of the study: It was reported in a later analysis that the 120 or so validation repertoires used the same platform as the 666 first-cohort repertoires. Notes on the study in general: First-cohort TCR clusters were later found to tend to co-occur in the 120 or so validation repertoires. Associated with cytomegalovirus, according to the listing, were some 180 TCR beta chains.

Some clones are missing from TCRdb's copy, which holds only in-frame ones; the method was immunoSEQ multiplex PCR. The table has some 45,000 clones, roughly 92% seen once. Comments on this clone: No antigen is known for it.

The donors were part of the roughly 120-subject validation cohort, which stood apart from the approximately 700-subject first cohort. Germline V gene lookup returns CDR1 SGHVS and CDR2 FNYEAQ. The V end was cut by 0 bases, the J end by 5 bases, with 7 bases between. This CDR3 has 13 residues. The sequenced material came from PBMCs. The clonotype was recovered from a young man in good health and CMV-seronegative. The chain joins TRBV7-6 to TRBJ2-5, with a weak D call TRBD2 (5 bases). The CDR3 nucleotides read TGTGCCAGCAGCTTAGCACTAGGGGAGACCCAGTACTTC. Residues: CASSLALGETQYF.